This T cell receptor beta chain emerged from a study of technical replicates of blood from a handful of donors. The germline V and J ends were trimmed by 0 bases and 6 bases, with 15 bases remaining between them. Per germline, CDR1 SGHVS and CDR2 FQNEAQ. The CDR3 sequence is 16 residues long. The protocol was immunoSEQ multiplex PCR, while the TCRdb copy is restricted to in-frame clones and leaves out a portion. The repertoire holds 60,000 to 90,000 clones, nearly 98% seen once, with roughly 0.17% in the top ten. The chain uses TRBV7-8 and TRBJ2-1; D is possibly TRBD2 (6 bases). Sequencing was performed on T cells isolated from PBMCs. The origin of this receptor is a human donor in good health. The CDR3 nucleotides read TGTGCCAGCAGCTTAGCGCTGTTAGCGGTTGGCAATGAGCAGTTCTTC. Its protein product is CASSLALLAVGNEQFF. The entire variable domain, with the rest obtained from reference TRBV7-8 and TRBJ2-1, is as follows: GAGVSQSPRYKVAKRGQDVALRCDPISGHVSLFWYQQALGQGPEFLTYFQNEAQLDKSGLPSDRFFAERPEGSVSTLKIQRTQQEDSAVYLCASSLALLAVGNEQFFGPGTRLTVL.